Listed below are T cell receptor beta chains from one sample, sequenced in a study of cytomegalovirus exposure and HLA in healthy donors. Some clones are missing from TCRdb's copy, which holds only in-frame ones; the method was immunoSEQ multiplex PCR. The table records 200,000 to 250,000 clones, approximately 80% of them present only once. Sequencing was performed on PBMCs. These receptors came from a man in his fifties or sixties in good health and CMV-seronegative. The CDR3 runs from the conserved cysteine through the conserved F or W. A D gene is named only where the DNA matches it firmly. The size entry is marked missing in some rows and otherwise reads once, few, many or a size class.

J gene | clone size | V gene | D gene | CDR3 DNA | CDR3 protein
TRBJ1-4 | - | TRBV28 | - | TGTGCCAGTTCGGGGGGCCTTGAAAAACTGTTTTTT | CASSGGLEKLFF
TRBJ2-3 | - | TRBV9 | TRBD2 | TGTGCCAGCGCGGGGGGGGGCACAGATACGCAGTATTTT | CASAGGGTDTQYF
TRBJ2-1 | - | TRBV9 | TRBD1 | TGTGCCAGTGCCCCGGACAGGGGATGGAATGAGCAGTTCTTC | CASAPDRGWNEQFF
TRBJ2-7 | - | TRBV30 | - | TGTGCCTGGGGCCCGTCTGGGCACGAGCAGTACTTC | CAWGPSGHEQYF
TRBJ1-1 | - | TRBV5-5 | TRBD1 | TGTGCCAGCAGTTGGGACAGGGTAACTGAAGCTTTCTTT | CASSWDRVTEAFF
TRBJ2-7 | - | TRBV27 | TRBD1 | TGTGCCACCTCCCGGACAGGCCTCTACGAGCAGTATTTC | CATSRTGLYEQYF
TRBJ2-7 | - | TRBV27 | TRBD1 | TGTGCCAGCACCCGATCAGGACAGGGAAGCTCCTACGAGCAGTACTTC | CASTRSGQGSSYEQYF
TRBJ2-3 | - | TRBV19 | TRBD1 | TGTGCCAGCATTAGACAGGGGACAGATACGCAGTATTTT | CASIRQGTDTQYF
TRBJ1-1 | - | TRBV9 | - | TGTGCCAGCAGCGCCCTAGGGAACACTGAAGCTTTCTTT | CASSALGNTEAFF
TRBJ2-3 | - | TRBV29-1 | TRBD2 | TGCAGCGTTCAGGGACTAGCGGGAGTTGGGTCCACAGATACGCAGTATTTT | CSVQGLAGVGSTDTQYF
TRBJ2-3 | - | TRBV18 | - | TGTGCCAGCTCACCGACCAAAAAAAATTTTAGCCACGAGGATCTTACAGATACGCAGTATTTT | CASSPTKKNFSHEDLTDTQYF
TRBJ1-6 | - | TRBV9 | - | TGTGCCAGCAGCGTAGACGACGGGATAATAACACCCCTCCACTTT | CASSVDDGIITPLHF
TRBJ2-2 | - | TRBV10-3 | - | TGTGCCATCAGTGAGTTAGAGAACACCGGGGAGCTGTTTTTT | CAISELENTGELFF
TRBJ1-1 | - | TRBV5-6 | TRBD1 | TGTGCCAGCAGCCCTGGGACAGGGTCCCTTTTCACTGAAGCTTTCTTT | CASSPGTGSLFTEAFF
TRBJ2-7 | - | TRBV30 | - | TGTGCCTGGAGCCAGGGGTCAATCAACGAGCAGTACTTC | CAWSQGSINEQYF
TRBJ1-4 | few | TRBV25-1 | TRBD1 | TGTGCCAGCAGTGATTCTCGACAGGGGGCCCTCAAGGAACTGTTTTTT | CASSDSRQGALKELFF
TRBJ2-3 | - | TRBV15 | - | TGTGCCACCAGCAGAGGCCGGACAGAAACAGATACGCAGTATTTT | CATSRGRTETDTQYF
TRBJ1-5 | - | TRBV5-1 | - | TGCGCCAGCAGCTTAGACAGCGGCAATCAGCCCCAGCATTTT | CASSLDSGNQPQHF
TRBJ2-5 | - | TRBV4-2 | TRBD2 | TGTGCCAGCAGCCAAATGTCACTAGCGGGAGGTCGCCAAGAGACCCAGTACTTC | CASSQMSLAGGRQETQYF
TRBJ2-2 | - | TRBV7-3 | TRBD2 | TGTGCCAGCAGCCCCAGACTAGCGGGAGGATCAACCGGGGAGCTGTTTTTT | CASSPRLAGGSTGELFF
TRBJ1-5 | - | TRBV27 | - | TGTGCCAGCAAGCGTGGGGGGGGCCCGAATCAGCCCCAGCATTTT | CASKRGGGPNQPQHF
TRBJ1-1 | once | TRBV5-4 | - | TGTGCCAGCAGCTTTTCGACAGCTAGTTTTGAAGCTTTCTTT | CASSFSTASFEAFF
TRBJ1-2 | - | TRBV2 | TRBD1 | TGTGCCAGCAGTTTCGACAGGGGGCTGAGTGGCTACACCTTC | CASSFDRGLSGYTF
TRBJ1-4 | - | TRBV29-1 | TRBD1 | TGCAGCGTAGACCTAGGACAGGGGAATGAAAAACTGTTTTTT | CSVDLGQGNEKLFF
TRBJ2-1 | - | TRBV5-1 | TRBD2 | TGCGCCAGCAGCTTGGGCGGGGGGTACAATGAGCAGTTCTTC | CASSLGGGYNEQFF
TRBJ2-5 | few | TRBV27 | - | TGTGCCAGCACTAGGGACTTCGGAAGTACGGGGACCCAGTACTTC | CASTRDFGSTGTQYF
TRBJ1-5 | - | TRBV30 | - | TGTGCCTGGAGTGGAGCGGTGTACAATCAGCCCCAGCATTTT | CAWSGAVYNQPQHF
TRBJ2-7 | few | TRBV6-6 | - | TGTGCCAGCAGTTACACCCTGGGCAGCAACTACGAGCAGTACTTC | CASSYTLGSNYEQYF
TRBJ2-5 | - | TRBV5-4 | TRBD2 | TGTGCCAGCAGCAGGACTAGCGGGCAGGAAGGGACCCAGTACTTC | CASSRTSGQEGTQYF
TRBJ2-1 | - | TRBV4-1 | TRBD2 | TGCGCCAGCAGCCAAGATCAGACTAGCGGGATTAGCTCCTACAATGAGCAGTTCTTC | CASSQDQTSGISSYNEQFF
TRBJ2-7 | - | TRBV5-8 | TRBD1 | TGTGCCAGCAGCTTGGGGTCGGGACAGGGAGACTACGAGCAGTACTTC | CASSLGSGQGDYEQYF
TRBJ2-5 | - | TRBV29-1 | TRBD1 | TGCAGCTCTAGGACAGGAGAGACCCAGTACTTC | CSSRTGETQYF